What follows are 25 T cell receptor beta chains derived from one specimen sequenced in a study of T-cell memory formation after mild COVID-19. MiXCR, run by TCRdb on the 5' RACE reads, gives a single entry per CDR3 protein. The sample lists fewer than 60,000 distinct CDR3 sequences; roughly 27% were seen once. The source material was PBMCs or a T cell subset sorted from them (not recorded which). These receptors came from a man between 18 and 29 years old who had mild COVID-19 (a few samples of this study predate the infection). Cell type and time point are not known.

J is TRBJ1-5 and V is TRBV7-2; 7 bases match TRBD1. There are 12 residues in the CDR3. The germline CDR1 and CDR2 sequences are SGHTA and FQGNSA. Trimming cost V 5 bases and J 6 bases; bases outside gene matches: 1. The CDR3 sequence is CASSPGGQPQHF. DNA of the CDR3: TGTGCCAGCAGCCCAGGGGGTCAGCCCCAGCATTTT.

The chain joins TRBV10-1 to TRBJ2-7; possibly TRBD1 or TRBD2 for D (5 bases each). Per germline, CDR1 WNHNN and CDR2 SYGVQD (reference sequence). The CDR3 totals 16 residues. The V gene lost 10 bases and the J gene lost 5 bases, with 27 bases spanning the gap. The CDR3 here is CANRLGTPRLVDEQYV. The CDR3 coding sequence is TGCGCCAATCGTTTGGGGACCCCCCGTTTGGTCGACGAGCAGTACGTC.

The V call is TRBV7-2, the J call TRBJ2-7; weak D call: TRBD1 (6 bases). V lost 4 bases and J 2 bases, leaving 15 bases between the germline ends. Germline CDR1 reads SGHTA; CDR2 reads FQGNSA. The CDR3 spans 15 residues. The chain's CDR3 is CASSSPGERAYEQYF. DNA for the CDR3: TGTGCCAGCAGCTCACCAGGGGAGAGGGCCTACGAGCAGTACTTC.

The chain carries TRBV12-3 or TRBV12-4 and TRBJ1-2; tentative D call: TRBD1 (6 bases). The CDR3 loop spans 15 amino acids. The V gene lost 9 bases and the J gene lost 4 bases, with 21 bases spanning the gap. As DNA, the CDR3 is TGTGCCAGTCGAAACACGGATACAGGGAGCTATGGCTACACCTTC. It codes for CASRNTDTGSYGYTF.

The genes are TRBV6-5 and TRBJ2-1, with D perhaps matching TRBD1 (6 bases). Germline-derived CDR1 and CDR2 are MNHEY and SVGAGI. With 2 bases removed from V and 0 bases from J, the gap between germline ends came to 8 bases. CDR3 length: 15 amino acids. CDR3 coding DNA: TGTGCCAGCAGTTACGTGGACAGCTCCTACAATGAGCAGTTCTTC. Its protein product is CASSYVDSSYNEQFF.

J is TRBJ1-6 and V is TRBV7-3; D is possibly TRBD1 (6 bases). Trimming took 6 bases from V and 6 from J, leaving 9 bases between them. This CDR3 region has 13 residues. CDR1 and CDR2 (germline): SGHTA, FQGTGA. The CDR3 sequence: CASRTDSNSPLHF. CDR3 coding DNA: TGTGCCAGCAGGACGGACAGTAATTCACCCCTCCACTTT.

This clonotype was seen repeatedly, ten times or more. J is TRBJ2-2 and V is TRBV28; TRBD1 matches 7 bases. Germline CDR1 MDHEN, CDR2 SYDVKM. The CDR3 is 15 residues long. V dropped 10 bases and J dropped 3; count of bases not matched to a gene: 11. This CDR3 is CATLPGDRDTGELFF. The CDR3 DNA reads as TGTGCCACCCTTCCCGGTGACAGGGACACCGGGGAGCTGTTTTTT.

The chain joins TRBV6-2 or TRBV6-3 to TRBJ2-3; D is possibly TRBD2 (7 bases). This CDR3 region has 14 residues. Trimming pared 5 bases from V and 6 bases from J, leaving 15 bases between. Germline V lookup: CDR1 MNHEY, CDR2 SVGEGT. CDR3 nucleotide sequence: TGTGCCAGCAGTCGCCCGGGGGGCCCGGATACGCAGTATTTT. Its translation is CASSRPGGPDTQYF.

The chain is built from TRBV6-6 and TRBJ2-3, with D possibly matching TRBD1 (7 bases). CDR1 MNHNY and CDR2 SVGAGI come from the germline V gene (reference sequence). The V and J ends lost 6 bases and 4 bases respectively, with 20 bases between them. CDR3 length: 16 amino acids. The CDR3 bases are TGTGCCAGCAGCTTAGACGGAGGGGGCCGGCCAGATACGCAGTATTTT. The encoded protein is CASSLDGGGRPDTQYF.

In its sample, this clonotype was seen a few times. The chain's CDR3 is CASSQEVPGAFTDTQYF. The CDR3 DNA reads TGCGCCAGCAGCCAAGAAGTCCCAGGGGCTTTTACAGATACGCAGTATTTT. The V gene is TRBV4-3, the J gene TRBJ2-3; D perhaps matches TRBD1 (6 bases). The V and J ends lost 0 bases and 3 bases respectively, with 16 bases between them. Looked up from germline, CDR1 is LGHNA and CDR2 is YSLEER. The CDR3 loop spans 17 amino acids.

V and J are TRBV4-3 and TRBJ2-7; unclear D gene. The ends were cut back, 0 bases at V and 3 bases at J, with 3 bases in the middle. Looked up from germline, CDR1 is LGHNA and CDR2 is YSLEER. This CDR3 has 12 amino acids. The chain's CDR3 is CASSQDLYEQYF. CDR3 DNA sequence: TGCGCCAGCAGCCAAGATCTCTACGAGCAGTACTTC.

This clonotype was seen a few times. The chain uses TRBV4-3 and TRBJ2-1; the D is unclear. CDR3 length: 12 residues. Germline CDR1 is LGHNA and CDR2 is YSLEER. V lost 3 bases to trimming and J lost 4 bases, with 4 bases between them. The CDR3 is CASSHLYNEQFF. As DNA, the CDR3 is TGCGCCAGCAGCCACCTGTACAATGAGCAGTTCTTC.

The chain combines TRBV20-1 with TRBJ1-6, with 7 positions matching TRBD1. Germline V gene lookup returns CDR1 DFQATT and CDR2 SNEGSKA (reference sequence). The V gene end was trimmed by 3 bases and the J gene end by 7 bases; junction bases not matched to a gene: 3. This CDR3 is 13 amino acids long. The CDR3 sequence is CSARGTVNSPLHF. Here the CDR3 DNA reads TGCAGTGCTAGGGGGACAGTAAATTCACCCCTCCACTTT.

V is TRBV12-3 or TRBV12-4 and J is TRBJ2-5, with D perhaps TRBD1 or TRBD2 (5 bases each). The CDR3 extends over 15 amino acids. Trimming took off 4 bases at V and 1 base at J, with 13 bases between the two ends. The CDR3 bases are TGTGCCAGCAGTTCTGGACCGGGACCCCAAGAGACCCAGTACTTC. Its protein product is CASSSGPGPQETQYF.

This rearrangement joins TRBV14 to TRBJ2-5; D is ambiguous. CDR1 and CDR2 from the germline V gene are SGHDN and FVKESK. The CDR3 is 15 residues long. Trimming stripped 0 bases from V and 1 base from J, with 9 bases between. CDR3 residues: CASSQDTSIQETQYF. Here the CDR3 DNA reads TGTGCCAGCAGCCAAGATACGAGTATCCAAGAGACCCAGTACTTC.

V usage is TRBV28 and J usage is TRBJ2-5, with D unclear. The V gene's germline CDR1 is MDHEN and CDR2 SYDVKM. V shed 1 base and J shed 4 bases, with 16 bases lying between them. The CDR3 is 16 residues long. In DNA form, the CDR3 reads TGTGCCAGCAGTTTATCGGGTAGCTTGGCGGTAGAGACCCAGTACTTC. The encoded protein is CASSLSGSLAVETQYF.

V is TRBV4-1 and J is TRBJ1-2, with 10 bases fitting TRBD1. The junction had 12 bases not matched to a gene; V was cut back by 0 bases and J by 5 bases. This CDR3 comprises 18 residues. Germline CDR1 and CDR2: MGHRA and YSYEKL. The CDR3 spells CASSQDPGQGGIHYGYTF. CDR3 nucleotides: TGCGCCAGCAGCCAAGACCCCGGACAGGGGGGGATTCATTATGGCTACACCTTC.

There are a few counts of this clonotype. The CDR3 nucleotides are TGTGCCAGCGCTGGCGGGCTAGTCATCCACAATGAGCAGTTCTTC. Residues: CASAGGLVIHNEQFF. V usage is TRBV4-2 and J usage is TRBJ2-1; tentatively, D is TRBD2 (5 bases). Trimming removed 8 bases from V and 5 bases from J, with 19 bases in between. Germline loops: CDR1 LGHNA, CDR2 YNFKEQ. The CDR3 is 15 residues long.

CDR3: CASSLGQGKNTEAFF. The CDR3 DNA follows: TGTGCCAGCAGCTTAGGGCAGGGGAAGAACACTGAAGCTTTCTTT. The rearrangement uses TRBV7-9 and TRBJ1-1; maybe TRBD1 (6 bases). V was pared by 1 base and J by 1 base, with 10 bases between. Germline V gene sequence: CDR1 SEHNR, CDR2 FQNEAQ (reference sequence). This CDR3 contains 15 residues.

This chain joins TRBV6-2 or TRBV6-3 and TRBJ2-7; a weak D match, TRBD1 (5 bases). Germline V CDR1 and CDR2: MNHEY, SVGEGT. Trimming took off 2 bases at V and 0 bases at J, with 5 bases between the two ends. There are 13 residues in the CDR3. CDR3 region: CASSYGASYEQYV. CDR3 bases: TGTGCCAGCAGTTACGGGGCCTCCTACGAGCAGTACGTC.

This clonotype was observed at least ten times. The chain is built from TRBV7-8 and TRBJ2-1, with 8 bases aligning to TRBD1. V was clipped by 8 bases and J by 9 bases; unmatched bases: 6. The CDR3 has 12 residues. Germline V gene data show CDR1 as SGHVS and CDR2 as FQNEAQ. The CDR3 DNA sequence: TGTGCCAGCGGATCAGGGGGCGGTGAGCAGTTCTTC. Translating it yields CASGSGGGEQFF.

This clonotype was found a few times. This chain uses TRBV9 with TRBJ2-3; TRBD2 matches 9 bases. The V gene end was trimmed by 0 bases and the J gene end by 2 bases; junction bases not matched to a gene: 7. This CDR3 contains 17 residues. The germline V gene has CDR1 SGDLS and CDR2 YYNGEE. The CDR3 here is CASSVASPSGDTDTQYF. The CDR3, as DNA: TGTGCCAGCAGCGTAGCTTCTCCTAGCGGGGACACAGATACGCAGTATTTT.

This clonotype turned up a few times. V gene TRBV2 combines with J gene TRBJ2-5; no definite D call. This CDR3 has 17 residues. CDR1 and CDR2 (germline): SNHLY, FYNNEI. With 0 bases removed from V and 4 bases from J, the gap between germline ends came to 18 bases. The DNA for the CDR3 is TGTGCCAGCAGTGAAGCTCAGATGGCCCTGGCTGGAGAGACCCAGTACTTC. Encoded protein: CASSEAQMALAGETQYF.

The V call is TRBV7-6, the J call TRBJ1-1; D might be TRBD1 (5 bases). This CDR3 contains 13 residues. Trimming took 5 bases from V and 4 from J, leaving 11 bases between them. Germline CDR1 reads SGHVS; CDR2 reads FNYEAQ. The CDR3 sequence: CASSIGQGTEAFF. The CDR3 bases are TGTGCCAGCAGCATCGGGCAGGGCACTGAAGCTTTCTTT.

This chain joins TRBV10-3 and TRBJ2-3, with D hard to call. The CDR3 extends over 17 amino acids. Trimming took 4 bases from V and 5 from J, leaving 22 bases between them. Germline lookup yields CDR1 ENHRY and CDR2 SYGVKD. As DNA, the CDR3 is TGTGCCATCAGTGGACGGATCTTGGCGACCCCTGGAGATACGCAGTATTTT. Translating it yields CAISGRILATPGDTQYF.